This TCR beta chain derives from a study of read filtering for tumor transcriptome and immune sequencing. Many counts were recorded for this clonotype. Sampling of bone marrow took place during active disease in every patient. This library used roughly 400 ng RNA and molecular barcoded adaptors spanning alpha/delta and beta/gamma chains. TCRdb ran MiXCR on the reads and lists one entry per CDR3 protein. The sample yields under 80,000 distinct CDR3 sequences, around 21% seen once. Per the germline V gene, CDR1 is SGHTS and CDR2 is YDEGEE. After removal of 2 bases from V and 5 bases from J, the junction contained 1 base not matched to a gene. The CDR3 covers 12 residues.

The clonotype originates from a donor at least 40 years old with multiple myeloma. The V call is TRBV5-8, the J call TRBJ2-7; 7 nucleotides align to TRBD1. The specimen sequenced was a population of CD138-negative cells sorted from bone marrow. CDR3 nucleotide sequence: TGTGCCAGCAGCTTCGACAGGGACGAGCAGTACTTC. The encoded protein is CASSFDRDEQYF.